What follows describes a single T cell receptor beta chain. What it binds is not known. Germline-derived CDR1 and CDR2 are MNHEY and SMNVEV (reference sequence). This CDR3 has 15 amino acids. V lost 5 bases and J 4 bases, leaving 12 bases between the germline ends. The sample originates from a study of shared clonotypes between healthy human individuals. Whole-study results and caveats: What limited the represented genetic and exposure-history diversity was the small number of donors.

Sequencing used immunoSEQ multiplex PCR; TCRdb keeps in-frame clones, though not all of them. The profile covers 650,000 to 800,000 clones, with about 90% appearing a single time and roughly 22% taken by the ten largest. Positively selected for CCR7, the CD45RO-negative cells used as naive CD8 cells excluded terminally differentiated effector memory CD45RA+ cells. The V and J genes are TRBV27 and TRBJ2-6, with D tentatively TRBD1 (6 bases). This receptor was identified in a man younger than 40 in good health. Sequencing was done on a sample of naive CD8+ T cells sorted from blood. CDR3 coding DNA: TGTGCCAGCAGTGACAGGCCATCCGGGGCCAACGTCCTGACTTTC. It translates to CASSDRPSGANVLTF.